This entry is about one T cell receptor beta chain. Its antigen is not identified. The V gene lost 10 bases and the J gene lost 0 bases, with 16 bases spanning the gap. Germline V gene sequence: CDR1 MNHEY, CDR2 SVGAGI. The CDR3 length is 15 residues. Libraries were prepared by immunoSEQ multiplex PCR; TCRdb keeps only in-frame clonotypes and omits some of them. The table lists about 97,000 clones, over 75% of them singletons. This entry comes from a study of graft-versus-host responses after intestinal transplantation. Study-level background: Uniformly, recipients were administered anti-thymocyte globulin induction with subsequent tacrolimus and steroids for 3 to 4 years. General study points: GvH clones detected in recipient marrow included some appearing first in ileum or blood.

The clonotype comes from a human patient who received an intestinal transplant, so some T cells may come from the graft donor. The chain combines TRBV6-5 with TRBJ2-1; D gene ambiguous. The sequencing here drew on PBMCs, taken 450 to 480 days after intestinal transplant. The CDR3 is CATAAVPSSYNEQFF. The CDR3 nucleotides are TGTGCCACGGCGGCGGTCCCGAGCTCCTACAATGAGCAGTTCTTC.